This T cell receptor beta chain was obtained from a study of early T cells in non-severe SARS-CoV-2 infection. Overall study context: Sequenced bulk RNA came from whole blood that was unsorted, and chains were unpaired.

Researchers tagged individual cDNA molecules with unique molecular identifiers. TCRdb reprocessed the 5' RACE reads with MiXCR, giving one entry per CDR3 protein. The profile covers approximately 71,000 distinct CDR3 sequences, with 10% to 15% appearing a single time and more than 1.5% taken by the ten largest. This clonotype has a count of ten or more. V shed 4 bases and J shed 7 bases, with 7 bases lying between them. Germline CDR1 reads LGHDT; CDR2 reads YNNKEL (reference sequence). CDR3 size: 11 residues. This chain links TRBV3-1 with TRBJ1-1; unclear D gene. Sequenced sample: whole blood. The source of this sequence is an adult who was a healthcare worker with PCR-confirmed SARS-CoV-2 infection or an uninfected control (not recorded which). The CDR3 coding sequence is TGTGCCAGCAGCCGCGGTAATGAAGCTTTCTTT. Residues: CASSRGNEAFF.